One sample yielded the 21 T cell receptor beta chains listed below, sequenced in a study of blood T cell repertoires in COVID-19. The protocol was immunoSEQ multiplex PCR, while the TCRdb copy is restricted to in-frame clones and leaves out a portion. The sample lists about 240,000 clones, approximately 84% occurring once. Material: PBMCs or T cells enriched from blood (not recorded which). These receptors were collected from a woman aged 35 to 49 with acute COVID-19.

In regard to this clone: Other DNA variants within this sample encode the same CDR3. This CDR3 is CASSAGLAGDTDTQYF. The CDR3, as DNA: TGTGCCAGCAGCGCGGGACTAGCGGGGGACACAGATACGCAGTATTTT. V and J are TRBV9 and TRBJ2-3, with TRBD2 matching 14 bases. Per germline, CDR1 SGDLS and CDR2 YYNGEE. The junction had 2 bases not matched to a gene; V was cut back by 3 bases and J by 2 bases. This CDR3 is built from 16 residues.

This chain connects TRBV9 to TRBJ1-4; D not certain. Germline-derived CDR1 and CDR2 are SGDLS and YYNGEE. The CDR3 has 14 residues. The V and J ends lost 0 bases and 4 bases respectively, with 7 bases between them. The CDR3 loop is CASSVDQVNEKLFF. The CDR3 DNA sequence: TGTGCCAGCAGCGTAGACCAGGTTAATGAAAAACTGTTTTTT.

The rearrangement links TRBV28 to TRBJ1-2; 9 bases map to TRBD1. V dropped 6 bases and J dropped 8; count of bases not matched to a gene: 13. Germline lookup yields CDR1 MDHEN and CDR2 SYDVKM. The CDR3 has 15 amino acids. CDR3 in DNA: TGTGCCAGCAGGAGTAGACAGGGGGAGGGACGCGGCTACACCTTC. It is translated as CASRSRQGEGRGYTF.

The chain links TRBV9 to TRBJ1-2; D might be TRBD1 (6 bases). V lost 0 bases and J 10 bases, leaving 13 bases between the germline ends. From germline, CDR1 is SGDLS and CDR2 YYNGEE. This CDR3 region has 13 residues. The CDR3 loop is CASSVAQGRDYTF. In DNA, the CDR3 is TGTGCCAGCAGCGTAGCTCAGGGGAGGGACTACACCTTC.

This clone was picked up one time. The CDR3 coding sequence is TGTGCCAGCAGCCTCCGGGGTAAGGGTCTTTACAATGAGCAGTTCTTC. As protein: CASSLRGKGLYNEQFF. The rearrangement joins TRBV3-1 (or the pseudogene TRBV3-2) to TRBJ2-1, with D perhaps matching TRBD2 (5 bases). The CDR3 is 16 amino acids. Per the germline V gene, CDR1 is LGHDT and CDR2 is YNNKEL (reference sequence). V was pared by 4 bases and J by 4 bases, with 17 bases between.

This clone was found once. This chain joins TRBV5-1 and TRBJ2-1, with 13 bases matching TRBD2. CDR1 and CDR2 (germline): SGHRS, YFSETQ. Trimming at V came to 0 bases and at J to 1 base, leaving 7 bases not matched to a gene. There are 19 residues in the CDR3. In DNA form, the CDR3 reads TGCGCCAGCAGCTTGGCGGGACTAGCGGGACCCCTTTCCTACAATGAGCAGTTCTTC. It specifies CASSLAGLAGPLSYNEQFF.

The J gene is TRBJ1-4, the V gene TRBV7-2, with 8 nucleotides matching TRBD1. Trimming took 1 base from V and 7 from J; bases not matched to a gene: 5. Germline-derived CDR1 and CDR2 are SGHTA and FQGNSA. CDR3 size: 15 residues. The CDR3 spells CASSLDRGLGEKLFF. The CDR3 DNA reads as TGTGCCAGCAGCTTAGACAGGGGGTTGGGTGAAAAACTGTTTTTT.

The V and J genes are TRBV9 and TRBJ2-7; perhaps TRBD2 as D (5 bases). CDR1 SGDLS and CDR2 YYNGEE come from the germline V gene. The CDR3 consists of 13 residues. V lost 0 bases, J lost 7 bases, and 11 bases lay in between. CDR3 sequence: CASSVGGDGEQYF. In DNA form, the CDR3 reads TGTGCCAGCAGCGTAGGGGGAGACGGGGAGCAGTACTTC.

This clone was picked up one time. J is TRBJ2-7 and V is TRBV9; 12 nucleotides match TRBD2. In germline, CDR1 is SGDLS, CDR2 YYNGEE. The junction had 3 bases not matched to a gene; V was cut back by 0 bases and J by 2 bases. This CDR3 has 16 amino acids. CDR3 region: CASSVVGTSGPYEQYF. CDR3 coding DNA: TGTGCCAGCAGCGTAGTAGGGACTAGCGGGCCCTACGAGCAGTACTTC.

The V and J genes are TRBV5-1 and TRBJ1-1; D ambiguous. Trimming removed 3 bases from V and 5 bases from J, with 17 bases in between. CDR3 size: 15 residues. The germline CDR1 and CDR2 sequences are SGHRS and YFSETQ. In DNA form, the CDR3 reads TGCGCCAGCAGCTGGATCCGGGAGGATCGGACTGAAGCTTTCTTT. As protein: CASSWIREDRTEAFF.

The chain combines TRBV12-5 with TRBJ1-6; D not resolved. The CDR3 totals 13 residues. The germline V gene encodes CDR1 LGHNT and CDR2 FRNRAP. V gave up 0 bases and J gave up 8 bases, with 5 bases separating them. CDR3: CASGLVSDSPLHF. CDR3 coding DNA: TGTGCTAGTGGTTTGGTATCGGATTCACCCCTCCACTTT.

As concerns this clone: Other DNA sequences in this specimen translate into the identical CDR3. The J gene is TRBJ2-3, the V gene TRBV7-8, with 7 positions matching TRBD1. Germline CDR1 reads SGHVS; CDR2 reads FQNEAQ. The CDR3 has 16 amino acids. Trimming at V came to 1 base and at J to 0 bases, leaving 4 bases not matched to a gene. CDR3 DNA: TGTGCCAGCAGCTTAGTGACAGGGCATAGCACAGATACGCAGTATTTT. It codes for CASSLVTGHSTDTQYF.

The chain is built from TRBV7-3 and TRBJ2-5; 8 positions match TRBD2. With V trimmed by 8 bases and J by 2 bases, 4 bases remained unmatched. The CDR3 covers 13 residues. Germline assignment: CDR1 SGHTA and CDR2 FQGTGA. The chain's CDR3 is CASARGGQETQYF. DNA for the CDR3: TGTGCCAGCGCCCGCGGGGGGCAAGAGACCCAGTACTTC.

This rearrangement joins TRBV2 to TRBJ1-2, with TRBD1 as a possible D gene (6 bases). Trimming removed 9 bases from V and 8 bases from J, with 13 bases in between. CDR3 size: 11 residues. Germline-derived CDR1 and CDR2 are SNHLY and FYNNEI. In DNA form, the CDR3 reads TGTGCCAGTGACAGGCTTGACGGCTACACCTTC. Its protein product is CASDRLDGYTF.

Concerning this clone itself: Other DNA sequences within the sample encode an identical CDR3. The J gene is TRBJ2-2, the V gene TRBV6-1, with D hard to call. Looked up from germline, CDR1 is MNHNS and CDR2 is SASEGT. Deletions cut 1 base from V and 3 bases from J, with 9 bases between. The CDR3 consists of 15 residues. CDR3 nucleotides: TGTGCCAGCAGTGAAGGAGGATCGGACACCGGGGAGCTGTTTTTT. This codes for CASSEGGSDTGELFF.

This sequence joins TRBV6-5 and TRBJ1-2, with a possible D match to TRBD1 (6 bases). The V and J ends lost 4 bases and 7 bases respectively, with 13 bases between them. The germline V gene encodes CDR1 MNHEY and CDR2 SVGAGI. The CDR3 totals 13 residues. The CDR3 spells CASSSVPQGGYTF. CDR3 bases: TGTGCCAGCAGTTCGGTCCCACAGGGTGGCTACACCTTC.

The gene calls are TRBV6-1 and TRBJ1-1; D perhaps matches TRBD1 (5 bases). The V end was cut by 1 base, the J end by 9 bases, with 18 bases between. The germline gives CDR1 MNHNS, CDR2 SASEGT. The CDR3 runs 15 residues. CDR3 sequence: CASSEEVGQGRKAFF. The CDR3 nucleotides read TGTGCCAGCAGTGAAGAAGTAGGGCAGGGAAGGAAAGCTTTCTTT.

This clone has just one count. This sequence joins TRBV7-3 and TRBJ2-2; TRBD1 might be the D (5 bases). Trimming removed 5 bases at V and 8 bases at J, with 15 bases between. Germline CDR1 is SGHTA and CDR2 is FQGTGA. The CDR3 length is 14 residues. The CDR3 here is CASSPRPRVGELFF. The CDR3 nucleotides read TGTGCCAGCAGCCCACGACCCAGGGTAGGGGAGCTGTTTTTT.

The V and J genes are TRBV27 and TRBJ2-1; tentative D call: TRBD2 (5 bases). This CDR3 is built from 15 residues. Germline V gene sequence: CDR1 MNHEY, CDR2 SMNVEV (reference sequence). V lost 4 bases and J lost 0, with 10 bases in between. In nucleotides, the CDR3 is TGTGCCAGCAGTTCACTAGGGAGCTCCTACAATGAGCAGTTCTTC. The encoded protein is CASSSLGSSYNEQFF.

The chain combines TRBV5-1 with TRBJ1-3; TRBD1 matches at 7 bases. Germline CDR1 SGHRS, CDR2 YFSETQ. This CDR3 is 14 amino acids long. V lost 3 bases, J lost 2 bases, and 2 bases stayed unmatched. CDR3 region: CASSSTGTGNTIYF. The CDR3 bases are TGCGCCAGCAGCTCGACAGGGACTGGAAACACCATATATTTT.

The V and J genes are TRBV9 and TRBJ2-2, with 9 positions matching TRBD1. J was trimmed by 1 base and V by 4 bases; bases with no gene match: 14. The CDR3 consists of 19 residues. Germline CDR1 reads SGDLS; CDR2 reads YYNGEE. The CDR3 loop is CASSPTGTGRGRNTGELFF. The CDR3 coding sequence is TGTGCCAGCAGCCCTACCGGGACAGGGAGGGGAAGGAACACCGGGGAGCTGTTTTTT.